The T cell receptor beta chain described here comes from a study of neurological immune-mediated disorders. This clonotype was picked up many times. As for time point: longitudinal time-point 3. V dropped 2 bases and J dropped 3 bases, with 5 bases sitting between them. CDR1 and CDR2 (germline): SGHVS, FNYEAQ. CDR3 length equals 13 residues. TCRdb called the 5' RACE reads again in MiXCR, with one record for every CDR3 protein. The sample records some 80,000 distinct CDR3 sequences, around 4.5% being singletons. The sequencing input was PBMCs. This clonotype originated in a woman aged 60 to 75 with multiple sclerosis. The chain uses TRBV7-6 and TRBJ1-5, with D hard to call. In nucleotides, the CDR3 is TGTGCCAGCAGCTTATCGAACAATCAGCCCCAGCATTTT. This encodes CASSLSNNQPQHF.